This TCR beta chain was identified in a study of OX40 agonist ivuxolimab in advanced cancers. As for the study in general: At doses from 0.01 to 10 mg/kg, patients were given intravenous ivuxolimab every 2 weeks. Earlier treatment with anti-PD-1, anti-PD-L1 or anti-CTLA-4 was permitted, and 30% to 40% had received some. Partial response was recorded in three patients: one hepatocellular carcinoma and two cutaneous melanoma cases.

V shed 0 bases and J shed 0 bases, with 4 bases lying between them. The germline gives CDR1 SGHRS, CDR2 YFSETQ. The CDR3 is made up of 14 amino acids. This clone was picked up a small number of times. Patients who had autoimmune disease history or got systemic immunosuppression were left out. TCRdb's copy holds only in-frame clones and misses some; the assay was immunoSEQ multiplex PCR. The sample shows tens of thousands of clones, under 90% of them seen only once. This TCR was recovered from an adult with an advanced solid tumor such as melanoma, head and neck, liver or kidney cancer. Sequenced here: CD4+ or CD8+ T cells sorted from blood, sampled in a trial of the OX40 agonist ivuxolimab. V usage is TRBV5-1 and J usage is TRBJ2-4; D ambiguous. The CDR3 region has the DNA TGCGCCAGCAGCTTGGAATTAGCCAAAAACATTCAGTACTTC. As protein: CASSLELAKNIQYF.